The 4 T cell receptor beta chains below were found in one sample sequenced in a study of T cells in Graves' hyperthyroidism and ophthalmopathy. Researchers amplified the TCR beta CDR3 regions from RNA transcripts. A first-round RT-PCR of the TCR CDR3 used the HTBI primer set. Each CDR3 protein gets one entry after TCRdb re-called the multiplex PCR reads with MiXCR. The sample includes about 570,000 distinct CDR3 sequences, about 45% of them seen just once. The sample was peripheral blood or thyroid tissue (not recorded which). The receptor set was obtained from an adult woman with Graves' disease, either hyperthyroidism or ophthalmopathy (not recorded which).

In this sample, this clonotype turned up a few times. A much more abundant neighbour one base away suggests this may be a read error. The chain is built from TRBV5-1 and TRBJ2-2, with D uncertain. The CDR3 totals 12 residues. Trimming removed 0 bases from V and 9 bases from J, with 6 bases in between. Germline values: CDR1 SGHRS, CDR2 YFSETQ. CDR3 DNA sequence: TGCGCCAGCAGCTTGGAAGGCAGGGAGCTGTTTTTT. Protein product: CASSLEGRELFF.

This clonotype was seen only a few times. The CDR3 region has the DNA TGTGCCAGCAGCGGCCAGGGCCTCAATGAAAAACTGTTTTTT. This encodes CASSGQGLNEKLFF. The rearrangement links TRBV2 to TRBJ1-4; TRBD1 might be the D (5 bases). CDR1 and CDR2 from the germline V gene are SNHLY and FYNNEI. Trimming pared 6 bases from V and 5 bases from J, leaving 13 bases between. The CDR3 spans 14 residues.

This clonotype was detected once. Mismatch with germline at one junction end may stem from a read error. The chain links TRBV2 to TRBJ2-5; tentatively, D is TRBD1 (6 bases). CDR1 SNHLY and CDR2 FYNNEI come from the germline V gene. The CDR3 extends over 14 amino acids. The CDR3 protein is CTSRAQGYQETQYF. The CDR3 DNA reads as TGTACCAGCAGAGCACAGGGTTATCAAGAGACCCAGTACTTC.

The chain couples TRBV7-9 to TRBJ2-5, with 9 positions matching TRBD1. This CDR3 is 17 amino acids long. Losses at the gene ends were 5 bases for V and 5 bases for J; bases not matched to a gene: 15. Per the germline V gene, CDR1 is SEHNR and CDR2 is FQNEAQ (reference sequence). CDR3 in DNA: TGTGCCAGCAGCGTTGACCGGGACAGGGTGGGAGAGGAGACCCAGTACTTC. Amino acids: CASSVDRDRVGEETQYF.